These 9 T cell receptor beta chains originate from one sample sequenced in a study of radiation and T cells in renal cell carcinoma. This sample's time point: blood 4 weeks post-SBRT, at nephrectomy. The sample's treatment: 15 Gy SBRT to primary tumor, nephrectomy 4 weeks later. The method was immunoSEQ multiplex PCR; TCRdb's version includes in-frame clones alone and lacks a portion of them. The sample lists some 64,000 clones; about 80% were seen once. This sample comprised blood, obtained from a patient whose treatment included radiotherapy and nephrectomy. All receptors come from a man in his 60s with renal cell carcinoma.

V gene TRBV15 combines with J gene TRBJ1-1, with TRBD1 matching over 8 bases. The CDR3 totals 15 residues. The V gene end was trimmed by 5 bases and the J gene end by 4 bases; junction bases not matched to a gene: 9. Germline assignment: CDR1 LNHNV and CDR2 YYDKDF (reference sequence). As DNA, the CDR3 is TGTGCCACCAGCCCCATCAGGGGGCAAGGCACTGAAGCTTTCTTT. It yields the protein CATSPIRGQGTEAFF.

The rearrangement links TRBV5-8 to TRBJ2-7, with D perhaps given as TRBD1 or TRBD2 (5 bases each). The CDR3 length is 16 residues. V was shortened by 4 bases and J by 4 bases, with 21 bases between the two germline ends. CDR1 is SGHTS and CDR2 is YDEGEE in the germline V gene. The CDR3 DNA reads TGTGCCAGCAGCGCAAGACATGCAGGGAGTCGGTACGAGCAGTACTTC. Translation gives CASSARHAGSRYEQYF.

The chain uses TRBV19 and TRBJ2-1, with TRBD2 matching over 9 bases. The germline V gene has CDR1 LNHDA and CDR2 SQIVND (reference sequence). V trimming: 7 bases; J trimming: 7 bases; junction bases outside the gene matches: 11. This CDR3 has 15 residues. This chain's CDR3 is CASTTGGRAGNEQFF. The DNA for the CDR3 is TGTGCCAGTACCACTGGCGGGAGGGCGGGGAATGAGCAGTTCTTC.

This sequence joins TRBV28 and TRBJ1-1, with 7 bases identical to TRBD1. CDR3 length: 15 residues. The J segment lost 1 base and the V segment lost 4 bases, leaving 6 bases of the junction unmatched. Germline values: CDR1 MDHEN, CDR2 SYDVKM. The CDR3, as DNA: TGTGCCAGCAGTTCCCCAGGGGGTCCGAACACTGAAGCTTTCTTT. Protein product: CASSSPGGPNTEAFF.

The chain joins TRBV7-6 to TRBJ2-3, with 7 bases lining up with TRBD2. Germline trimming cut 1 base from V and 0 bases from J; bases unmatched to any gene: 4. The CDR3 length is 16 residues. Germline assignment: CDR1 SGHVS and CDR2 FNYEAQ. CDR3 sequence (DNA): TGTGCCAGCAGCTTAGGACTAGCCGGGAGCACAGATACGCAGTATTTT. Its protein product is CASSLGLAGSTDTQYF.

The chain has TRBV5-1 and TRBJ1-4; 9 nucleotides line up with TRBD1. The germline gives CDR1 SGHRS, CDR2 YFSETQ. V shed 3 bases and J 6 bases; nucleotides not matched to a gene: 6. The CDR3 has 15 amino acids. CDR3 region: CASSSTDRGDEKLFF. Here the CDR3 DNA reads TGCGCCAGCAGCTCGACGGACAGGGGAGATGAAAAACTGTTTTTT.

By share of the sample, this clone is medium-sized. V and J are TRBV15 and TRBJ1-1; 9 bases match TRBD1. Germline loops: CDR1 LNHNV, CDR2 YYDKDF (reference sequence). The CDR3 has 13 amino acids. J gave up 7 bases and V 5 bases, and 5 bases lay outside the gene matches. CDR3 amino acids: CATSGRTGDEAFF. The CDR3 DNA is TGTGCCACCAGCGGGAGGACAGGGGATGAAGCTTTCTTT. The full variable domain, in which reference TRBV15 and TRBJ1-1 provide the parts outside the CDR3, is DAMVIQNPRYQVTQFGKPVTLSCSQTLNHNVMYWYQQKSSQAPKLLFHYYDKDFNNEADTPDNFQSRRPNTSFCFLDIRSPGLGDTAMYLCATSGRTGDEAFFGQGTRLTVV.

V usage is TRBV6-6 and J usage is TRBJ2-2; no clear D gene. The ends were cut back, 0 bases at V and 7 bases at J, with 12 bases in the middle. CDR3 length: 15 amino acids. Germline CDR1 MNHNY, CDR2 SVGAGI (reference sequence). CDR3 protein: CASSYSNRKYGELFF. DNA of the CDR3: TGTGCCAGCAGTTACTCGAATCGGAAATACGGGGAGCTGTTTTTT.

CDR3 in amino acids: CASKFGQGPQETQYF. The CDR3 coding sequence is TGCGCCAGCAAATTCGGGCAGGGACCCCAAGAGACCCAGTACTTC. The chain uses TRBV5-1 and TRBJ2-5; TRBD1 or TRBD2 may be the D gene (5 bases each). The CDR3 covers 15 residues. Trimming stripped 6 bases from V and 1 base from J, with 16 bases between. Germline V gene lookup returns CDR1 SGHRS and CDR2 YFSETQ.